The clone carrying this T cell receptor beta chain was recorded a few times. This sample stems from a study of control samples from healthy donors and cancer patients. Some clones are missing from TCRdb's copy, which holds only in-frame ones; the method was immunoSEQ multiplex PCR. The table lists 150,000 or so clones, 92% of them singletons. The receptor was isolated from a woman aged 25 to 39 in good health. The sequencing sample was made of blood.

The CDR3 nucleotides are TGTGCCAGCAGTTACCTCCCTAGCGGGAGTGCGGGCGGGGAGCTGTTTTTT. Amino acid sequence: CASSYLPSGSAGGELFF. The chain uses TRBV6-2 or TRBV6-3 and TRBJ2-2, with 10 bases lining up with TRBD2. Germline V lookup: CDR1 MNHEY, CDR2 SVGEGT. The CDR3 has 17 amino acids. Trimming at V came to 2 bases and at J to 7 bases, leaving 10 bases not matched to a gene.